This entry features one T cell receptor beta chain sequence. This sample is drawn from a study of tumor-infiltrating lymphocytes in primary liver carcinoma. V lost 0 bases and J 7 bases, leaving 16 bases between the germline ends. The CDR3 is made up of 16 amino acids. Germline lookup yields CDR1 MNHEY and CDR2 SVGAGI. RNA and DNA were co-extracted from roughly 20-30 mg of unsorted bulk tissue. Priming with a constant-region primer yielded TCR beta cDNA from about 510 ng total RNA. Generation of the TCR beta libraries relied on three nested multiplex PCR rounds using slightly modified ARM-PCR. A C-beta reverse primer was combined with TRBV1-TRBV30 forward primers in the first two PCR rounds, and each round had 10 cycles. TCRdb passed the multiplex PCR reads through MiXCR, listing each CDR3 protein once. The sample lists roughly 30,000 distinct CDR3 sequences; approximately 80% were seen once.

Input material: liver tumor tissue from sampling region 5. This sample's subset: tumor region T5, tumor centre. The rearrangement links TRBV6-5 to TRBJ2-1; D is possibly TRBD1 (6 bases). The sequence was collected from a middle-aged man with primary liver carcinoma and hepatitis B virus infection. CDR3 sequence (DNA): TGTGCCAGCAGTTACTCGATAGGGGGTCTGATAAATGAGCAGTTCTTC. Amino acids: CASSYSIGGLINEQFF.